The clone carrying this T cell receptor (beta chain) was counted a single time. Antigen unknown. The CDR3 has 15 amino acids. Trimming removed 0 bases from V and 4 bases from J, with 10 bases in between. The V gene's germline CDR1 is SGHDT and CDR2 YYEEEE. Every one of the donors was a Caucasian adult that lived in Nashville, Tennessee. This sample was included in a study of shared clonotypes between healthy human individuals. The wider study: Three CD4 naive, three CD4 memory, two CD8 naive and one CD8 memory plate were used per donor. Study-wide results and caveats: Read depth was anticipated to influence clonotype sharing among donors. The study found about 5% of naive CD4 clonotypes shared across several donors.

Generated by immunoSEQ multiplex PCR, the TCRdb table keeps only in-frame clones and is missing some. The data contain around 370,000 clones, 90% to 98% of them seen just once; the ten biggest clones take up approximately 0.32%. The clonotype originates from a man younger than 45 in good health. Material: memory CD8+ T cells sorted from blood. Sample subset: CD45RO+ cells pooled with CCR7-negative TemRA cells. The chain has TRBV5-6 and TRBJ2-2, with D possibly matching TRBD1 (5 bases). The CDR3 spells CASSLVGVRTGELFF. DNA of the CDR3: TGTGCCAGCAGCTTGGTAGGGGTCCGCACCGGGGAGCTGTTTTTT.